This is a list of T cell receptor beta chains from one sample in a study of a mutant IDH1 vaccine in newly diagnosed glioma. Some clones are missing from TCRdb's copy, which holds only in-frame ones; the method was immunoSEQ multiplex PCR. The table records around 26,000 clones, 60% to 75% of them present only once. Which antigens these TCRs recognize remains unknown. The source was peripheral blood mononuclear cells (PBMCs), collected from a glioma patient whose treatment included an IDH1 peptide vaccine. These receptors all stem from a man aged 18 to 35 with glioma. Some clones in this sample may be carry-over from other donors' samples. Both conserved end residues are part of each CDR3. Each record gives: clone size, J gene, D gene, V gene, CDR3 protein, CDR3 DNA. D genes are given only for firm matches. The size of a clone is reported for some rows only, either as once, few or many, or as a class for expanded clones.

.	TRBJ1-1	.	TRBV19	CATFRGGVNTEAFF	TGTGCCACATTCCGCGGGGGGGTGAACACTGAAGCTTTCTTT
.	TRBJ1-2	.	TRBV25-1	CASSETDWTGYTF	TGTGCCAGCAGTGAGACCGATTGGACCGGCTACACCTTC
.	TRBJ1-1	TRBD1	TRBV6-5	CASSYPGTGVAFF	TGTGCCAGCAGTTATCCCGGGACAGGTGTGGCTTTCTTT
.	TRBJ1-2	TRBD1	TRBV27	CASSSKGTGIYGYTF	TGTGCCAGCAGTTCGAAAGGGACAGGGATTTATGGCTACACCTTC
.	TRBJ2-1	TRBD2	TRBV5-1	CASSWTSGPYNEQFF	TGCGCCAGCAGCTGGACTAGCGGACCCTACAATGAGCAGTTCTTC
few	TRBJ1-1	.	TRBV30	CAWTSGTPLGGLNGEAFF	TGTGCCTGGACCTCCGGGACACCCTTAGGGGGTTTGAACGGTGAAGCTTTCTTT
.	TRBJ1-1	.	TRBV30	CAWRVLNTEAFF	TGTGCCTGGAGGGTCCTGAACACTGAAGCTTTCTTT
few	TRBJ2-1	.	TRBV18	CASSPGHYNEQFF	TGTGCCAGCTCACCGGGACACTACAATGAGCAGTTCTTC
once	TRBJ1-3	.	TRBV4-3	CASSQEWSSGNTIYF	TGCGCCAGCAGCCAAGAATGGAGCTCTGGAAACACCATATATTTT
.	TRBJ2-5	.	TRBV5-6	CASSWAGASQVETQYF	TGTGCCAGCAGCTGGGCAGGAGCTAGTCAGGTTGAGACCCAGTACTTC
.	TRBJ2-1	.	TRBV12-5	CASGLGLRGSSYNEQFF	TGTGCTAGTGGTTTGGGCCTAAGGGGAAGCTCCTACAATGAGCAGTTCTTC
.	TRBJ1-4	.	TRBV7-6	CASSLGQGQDEKLFF	TGTGCCAGCAGCTTAGGCCAGGGGCAGGATGAAAAACTGTTTTTT
.	TRBJ2-1	TRBD2	TRBV6-1	CASRKTSGPYNEQFF	TGTGCCAGCAGAAAGACTAGCGGACCCTACAATGAGCAGTTCTTC
.	TRBJ1-1	TRBD1	TRBV19	CASSIGQGRNFAEAFF	TGTGCCAGTAGTATTGGACAGGGGCGGAATTTCGCTGAAGCTTTCTTT
.	TRBJ1-5	.	TRBV27	CASSLGVGNQPQHF	TGTGCCAGCAGTTTGGGGGTAGGCAATCAGCCCCAGCATTTT
few	TRBJ1-4	TRBD1	TRBV5-5	CASSPSRDSRTNEKLFF	TGTGCCAGCAGCCCGTCCCGGGACAGTAGAACTAATGAAAAACTGTTTTTT
.	TRBJ1-2	TRBD1	TRBV6-5	CASSYPAGQGYGYTF	TGTGCCAGCAGTTACCCCGCCGGACAGGGCTATGGCTACACCTTC
few	TRBJ1-1	.	TRBV5-1	CASSSAQVTEAFF	TGCGCCAGCAGCTCTGCCCAGGTTACTGAAGCTTTCTTT
.	TRBJ1-5	.	TRBV6-1	CASSERSVSNQPQHF	TGTGCCAGCAGTGAAAGGTCGGTCAGCAATCAGCCCCAGCATTTT
medium-sized	TRBJ2-7	.	TRBV4-3	CASSQVADYSYEQYF	TGCGCCAGCAGCCAAGTTGCGGACTACTCCTACGAGCAGTACTTC
once	TRBJ2-3	.	TRBV6-6	CASSYSYTQYF	TGTGCCAGCAGTTACTCGTATACGCAGTATTTT
.	TRBJ2-1	.	TRBV4-2	CASSRETWGSSYNEQFF	TGTGCCAGCAGCCGAGAGACGTGGGGTAGCTCCTACAATGAGCAGTTCTTC
few	TRBJ1-5	TRBD1	TRBV30	CAWSDGQGAYQPQHF	TGTGCCTGGAGCGACGGACAGGGGGCGTATCAGCCCCAGCATTTT
.	TRBJ2-1	.	TRBV4-3	CASSQDTGAAYNEQFF	TGCGCCAGCAGCCAAGATACGGGGGCGGCCTACAATGAGCAGTTCTTC
.	TRBJ2-3	.	TRBV30	CAWRVFVSTTQYF	TGTGCCTGGAGGGTTTTCGTTTCGACGACGCAGTATTTT
.	TRBJ1-1	TRBD1	TRBV15	CATSTKRTGWTEAFF	TGTGCCACCAGCACCAAACGGACAGGGTGGACTGAAGCTTTCTTT
.	TRBJ2-7	.	TRBV4-1	CASSQVSSYEQYF	TGCGCCAGCAGCCAAGTTTCTAGCTACGAGCAGTACTTC
.	TRBJ2-7	TRBD1	TRBV30	CAWTPGQGFREQYF	TGTGCCTGGACCCCGGGACAGGGGTTTCGCGAGCAGTACTTC
few	TRBJ1-4	TRBD1	TRBV2	CASSDGRQGNEKLFF	TGTGCCAGCAGTGATGGTCGACAGGGAAATGAAAAACTGTTTTTT
.	TRBJ2-7	TRBD2	TRBV29-1	CSVEGGLAGSSYEQYF	TGCAGCGTTGAAGGAGGCCTAGCGGGATCCTCCTACGAGCAGTACTTC
few	TRBJ1-2	.	TRBV10-3	CAIRGDQGYGYTF	TGTGCCATCAGAGGCGACCAGGGCTATGGCTACACCTTC
.	TRBJ1-1	TRBD1	TRBV18	CASSPGQGVKAFF	TGTGCCAGCTCTCCAGGACAGGGGGTAAAAGCTTTCTTT
.	TRBJ2-1	TRBD1	TRBV14	CASSQVWGTGLYNEQFF	TGTGCCAGCAGCCAAGTCTGGGGGACAGGATTATACAATGAGCAGTTCTTC
.	TRBJ2-3	TRBD2	TRBV2	CASSESGLATFTQYF	TGTGCCAGCAGTGAATCGGGACTAGCTACATTCACGCAGTATTTT
.	TRBJ2-2	.	TRBV25-1	CATDPGNTGELFF	TGTGCCACCGACCCCGGCAACACCGGGGAGCTGTTTTTT
.	TRBJ2-7	.	TRBV4-1	CASGPGASYEQYF	TGCGCCAGCGGACCAGGGGCCTCCTACGAGCAGTACTTC
.	TRBJ2-1	.	TRBV5-1	CASSLDTNEQFF	TGCGCCAGCAGCTTGGATACCAATGAGCAGTTCTTC
.	TRBJ1-1	.	TRBV15	CATSRAQGMNTEAFF	TGTGCCACCAGCAGAGCTCAGGGGATGAACACTGAAGCTTTCTTT
once	TRBJ2-2	.	TRBV6-6	CASRAGLTGELFF	TGTGCCTCGCGGGCAGGGCTCACCGGGGAGCTGTTTTTT
.	TRBJ2-7	.	TRBV7-9	CASSPGASGEQYF	TGTGCCAGCAGCCCCGGAGCGTCGGGCGAGCAGTACTTC
.	TRBJ2-2	.	TRBV7-9	CASSPYVAPGTGELFF	TGTGCCAGCAGCCCATACGTAGCCCCTGGAACCGGGGAGCTGTTTTTT
few	TRBJ2-7	TRBD1	TRBV18	CASSPRDRGPYEQYF	TGTGCCAGCTCACCACGGGACAGGGGGCCCTACGAGCAGTACTTC
.	TRBJ1-5	.	TRBV30	CAWSAAFSYQPQHF	TGTGCCTGGAGTGCGGCTTTCAGCTATCAGCCCCAGCATTTT
.	TRBJ1-5	.	TRBV2	CASSGGRSYQPQHF	TGTGCCAGCAGTGGGGGACGGAGCTATCAGCCCCAGCATTTT
few	TRBJ1-5	.	TRBV19	CASSALLGLDTNQPQHF	TGTGCCAGTAGCGCTCTTTTGGGGCTGGATACCAATCAGCCCCAGCATTTT
.	TRBJ1-1	.	TRBV19	CASMTPRGGTEAFF	TGTGCCAGTATGACCCCCCGTGGTGGCACTGAAGCTTTCTTT